This is a list of T cell receptor beta chains from one sample in a study of shared clonotypes between healthy human individuals. TCRdb keeps only in-frame clones here, not all; method: immunoSEQ multiplex PCR. Here the sample spans about 2.1 million clones, under 95% being singletons. The specimen sequenced was naive CD8+ T cells from PBMCs. The receptors originated from a man between 18 and 35 years old in good health. Some clones in this sample may be carry-over from other donors' samples. Both conserved end residues are trimmed from each CDR3. The order of the fields is J gene, V gene, CDR3 protein.

j_gene: TRBJ2-7; v_gene: TRBV11-2; CDR3aa: ASSATDYEQY
j_gene: TRBJ2-5; v_gene: TRBV2; CDR3aa: ASSVVGEQETQY
j_gene: TRBJ2-3; v_gene: TRBV27; CDR3aa: ASLPRVGGVGQY
j_gene: TRBJ2-5; v_gene: TRBV7-9; CDR3aa: ASSPAQGVRETQY
j_gene: TRBJ1-4; v_gene: TRBV7-9; CDR3aa: ASSLRGQTNEKLF
j_gene: TRBJ1-2; v_gene: TRBV29-1; CDR3aa: SALTDRVDT
j_gene: TRBJ2-5; v_gene: TRBV27; CDR3aa: ASSPEDRGLQETQY
j_gene: TRBJ2-1; v_gene: TRBV7-9; CDR3aa: ASRSGTSEF
j_gene: TRBJ2-5; v_gene: TRBV25-1; CDR3aa: ASTKSGYQETQY
j_gene: TRBJ1-1; v_gene: TRBV28; CDR3aa: ASRDPDLGRMNTEAF
j_gene: TRBJ2-1; v_gene: TRBV11-2; CDR3aa: ASKERESDEQF
j_gene: TRBJ2-1; v_gene: TRBV28; CDR3aa: ASSIAGGPRNEQF
j_gene: TRBJ2-1; v_gene: TRBV7-9; CDR3aa: ASSRADNEQF
j_gene: -; v_gene: TRBV6-6; CDR3aa: ASSYSVGEQY
j_gene: TRBJ2-1; v_gene: TRBV7-9; CDR3aa: AARRAPYNEQF
j_gene: TRBJ1-1; v_gene: TRBV7-9; CDR3aa: ASPQGLTGTEAF
j_gene: TRBJ1-3; v_gene: TRBV23-1; CDR3aa: ASSPWDRRSGNTIY
j_gene: TRBJ2-5; v_gene: TRBV15; CDR3aa: ATSRVRQGQETQY
j_gene: TRBJ2-7; v_gene: TRBV5-6; CDR3aa: ASSWTPTYEQY
j_gene: TRBJ1-5; v_gene: TRBV13; CDR3aa: ASSLRSLGRGNQPQH